Each of the 19 T cell receptor beta chains below was sequenced from the same sample in a study of control samples from healthy donors and cancer patients. Repertoires were generated with immunoSEQ multiplex PCR, while TCRdb's copy carries only in-frame clones and drops some. The table includes 120,000 or so clones, roughly nine tenths detected once. Sample: blood. These receptors all come from a man between 18 and 29 years old in good health.

The chain couples TRBV5-1 to TRBJ1-1; D uncertain. The CDR3 has 11 amino acids. Germline V lookup: CDR1 SGHRS, CDR2 YFSETQ. V dropped 3 bases and J dropped 1 base, with 1 base sitting between them. As DNA, the CDR3 is TGCGCCAGCAGCTCGAACACTGAAGCTTTCTTT. This gives the protein CASSSNTEAFF.

This chain joins TRBV10-1 and TRBJ2-3; D call uncertain. The CDR3 contains 16 residues. The V end lost 0 bases, the J end lost 2 bases, and 12 bases lay between the germline ends. Germline V gene data show CDR1 as WNHNN and CDR2 as SYGVQD (reference sequence). CDR3 DNA sequence: TGCGCCAGCAGTGAGTCCCCAGGTATCTTCACAGATACGCAGTATTTT. It yields the protein CASSESPGIFTDTQYF.

The genes are TRBV27 and TRBJ1-3; D unresolved. The CDR3 has 15 amino acids. CDR1 and CDR2 from the germline V gene are MNHEY and SMNVEV (reference sequence). The germline V and J ends were trimmed by 0 bases and 5 bases, with 11 bases remaining between them. The CDR3 DNA reads TGTGCCAGCAGTTTATCGGTGTCGATGAGAAACACCATATATTTT. Amino acids: CASSLSVSMRNTIYF.

This sequence joins TRBV7-9 and TRBJ2-5; D unclear. The V gene lost 6 bases and the J gene lost 0 bases, with 11 bases spanning the gap. In germline, CDR1 is SEHNR, CDR2 FQNEAQ (reference sequence). This CDR3 is built from 14 residues. CDR3 loop: CASSSTVYQETQYF. The CDR3 bases are TGTGCCAGCAGTTCTACAGTGTACCAAGAGACCCAGTACTTC.

In DNA form, the CDR3 reads TGTGCCAGTAGTATCTCCACAGACCGGGACCGAGGCAGATTAGCCAAAAACATTCAGTACTTC. This codes for CASSISTDRDRGRLAKNIQYF. V is TRBV19 and J is TRBJ2-4; either TRBD1 or TRBD2 may fit D (5 bases each). The CDR3 loop spans 21 amino acids. V was cut by 3 bases and J by 0 bases, with 27 bases left in between. In germline, CDR1 is LNHDA, CDR2 SQIVND (reference sequence).

This clone has a single count. V gene TRBV5-4 combines with J gene TRBJ1-2, with D perhaps matching TRBD1 (6 bases). Germline V lookup: CDR1 SGHNT, CDR2 YYREEE (reference sequence). The CDR3 runs 14 residues. The V end was cut by 4 bases, the J end by 7 bases, with 17 bases between. As DNA, the CDR3 is TGTGCCAGCAGCCTCTTAGGAGGAGGGGGTGGCTACACCTTC. Its protein is CASSLLGGGGGYTF.

This clone has only a few counts. The V call is TRBV6-2 or TRBV6-3, the J call TRBJ1-4; 9 nucleotides line up with TRBD1. Germline assignment: CDR1 MNHEY and CDR2 SVGEGT. The CDR3 contains 16 residues. V trimming: 1 base; J trimming: 8 bases; junction bases outside the gene matches: 8. The CDR3 DNA is TGTGCCAGCAGTTACTTTGGGACAGGGCAAAAAGAAAAACTGTTTTTT. This codes for CASSYFGTGQKEKLFF.

The V and J genes are TRBV20-1 and TRBJ2-5; maybe TRBD2 (7 bases). The CDR3 is made up of 14 amino acids. The germline gives CDR1 DFQATT, CDR2 SNEGSKA (reference sequence). V dropped 3 bases and J dropped 1 base, with 12 bases sitting between them. CDR3 DNA: TGCAGTGCTAGTCCGGGGGGCGGCCAAGAGACCCAGTACTTC. Amino acids: CSASPGGGQETQYF.

The chain links TRBV7-9 to TRBJ1-1; no clear D. This CDR3 comprises 13 residues. With 7 bases removed from V and 2 bases from J, the gap between germline ends came to 11 bases. Germline V gene sequence: CDR1 SEHNR, CDR2 FQNEAQ (reference sequence). The CDR3 sequence is CASILDTNTEAFF. In nucleotides, the CDR3 is TGTGCCAGCATCCTCGACACCAACACTGAAGCTTTCTTT.

The chain has TRBV12-5 and TRBJ1-1, with D hard to call. With 4 bases removed from V and 3 bases from J, the gap between germline ends came to 18 bases. From germline, CDR1 is LGHNT and CDR2 FRNRAP. CDR3 length: 16 residues. CDR3 coding DNA: TGTGCTAGTGGTTATGGGGAGGGCAGGAGGGACACTGAAGCTTTCTTT. Its translation: CASGYGEGRRDTEAFF. Variable domain in full (rest from reference TRBV12-5 and TRBJ1-1): DARVTQTPRHKVTEMGQEVTMRCQPILGHNTVFWYRQTMMQGLELLAYFRNRAPLDDSGMPKDRFSAEMPDATLATLKIQPSEPRDSAVYFCASGYGEGRRDTEAFFGQGTRLTVV.

This sequence joins TRBV2 and TRBJ1-4; D might be TRBD1 (5 bases). The CDR3 is 12 amino acids. V lost 5 bases and J 8 bases, leaving 9 bases between the germline ends. CDR1 and CDR2 (germline): SNHLY, FYNNEI. CDR3 nucleotides: TGTGCCAGCAGTCTCCAGGGAGAAAAACTGTTTTTT. This translates into CASSLQGEKLFF.

This rearrangement joins TRBV7-2 to TRBJ1-4; D may be TRBD1 (5 bases). V gave up 6 bases and J gave up 7 bases, with 18 bases separating them. Germline V gene sequence: CDR1 SGHTA, CDR2 FQGNSA. CDR3 length: 15 amino acids. The CDR3 DNA follows: TGTGCCAGCAGTCAATCGCGGGGCGTAAGTGAAAAACTGTTTTTT. Its protein product is CASSQSRGVSEKLFF.

The chain recombines TRBV19 with TRBJ1-1; no firm D call. Germline lookup yields CDR1 LNHDA and CDR2 SQIVND (reference sequence). The germline V and J ends were trimmed by 4 bases and 0 bases, with 6 bases remaining between them. This CDR3 contains 13 residues. The CDR3 nucleotides read TGTGCCAGTAGTAAAACAGTGAACACTGAAGCTTTCTTT. It is translated as CASSKTVNTEAFF.

CDR3 loop: CASSLASAGRTEAFF. DNA of the CDR3: TGCGCCAGCAGCTTGGCCTCGGCAGGGAGGACTGAAGCTTTCTTT. This chain uses TRBV5-1 with TRBJ1-1; weak D call: TRBD1 (5 bases). Trimming shortened V by 0 bases and J by 5 bases, and 14 bases separated the two germline ends. The CDR3 is 15 residues long. Germline V gene lookup returns CDR1 SGHRS and CDR2 YFSETQ.

The chain combines TRBV6-5 with TRBJ1-1, with TRBD1 matching over 9 bases. The V segment lost 6 bases and the J segment 5 bases; nucleotides outside the gene matches: 7. CDR3 length: 14 amino acids. Germline V lookup: CDR1 MNHEY, CDR2 SVGAGI. The DNA of the CDR3 is TGTGCCAGCAGCGCACCGGGACAGGGTACTGAAGCTTTCTTT. Its protein is CASSAPGQGTEAFF.

The chain carries TRBV11-1 and TRBJ1-4, with D perhaps TRBD1 (6 bases). Trimming left V 5 bases short and J 5 bases short, with 15 bases between. Germline V gives CDR1 SGHAT, CDR2 FQDESV (reference sequence). CDR3 length: 15 amino acids. The CDR3 spells CASSRLDSGNEKLFF. The DNA for the CDR3 is TGTGCCAGCAGCCGCCTGGACAGCGGGAATGAAAAACTGTTTTTT. The variable domain in full, completed from reference TRBV11-1 and TRBJ1-4, reads EAEVAQSPRYKITEKSQAVAFWCDPISGHATLYWYRQILGQGPELLVQFQDESVVDDSQLPKDRFSAERLKGVDSTLKIQPAELGDSAMYLCASSRLDSGNEKLFFGSGTQLSVL.

J is TRBJ2-1 and V is TRBV7-2; no clear D. The CDR3 covers 12 residues. Trimming left V 2 bases short and J 7 bases short, with 6 bases between. Germline V gene lookup returns CDR1 SGHTA and CDR2 FQGNSA. CDR3 protein: CASSLRGNEQFF. The CDR3 DNA reads TGTGCCAGCAGCTTACGTGGGAATGAGCAGTTCTTC. The entire variable domain, with the rest obtained from reference TRBV7-2 and TRBJ2-1, is as follows: GAGVSQSPSNKVTEKGKDVELRCDPISGHTALYWYRQSLGQGLEFLIYFQGNSAPDKSGLPSDRFSAERTGGSVSTLTIQRTQQEDSAVYLCASSLRGNEQFFGPGTRLTVL.

The V and J genes are TRBV29-1 and TRBJ2-7; the match to TRBD1 covers 7 bases. CDR1 is SQVTM, CDR2 ANQGSEA, per germline. The junction had 2 bases not matched to a gene; V was cut back by 4 bases and J by 2 bases. CDR3 length: 12 amino acids. In nucleotides, the CDR3 is TGCAGCGTTGTTCAGGGGGCCTACGAGCAGTACTTC. Translated, it gives CSVVQGAYEQYF.

This chain uses TRBV14 with TRBJ2-7; perhaps D is TRBD1 or TRBD2 (5 bases each). CDR3 length: 15 amino acids. Germline-derived CDR1 and CDR2 are SGHDN and FVKESK. V gave up 1 base and J gave up 6 bases, with 16 bases separating them. CDR3 loop: CASSQVAGSLSEQYF. The CDR3 bases are TGTGCCAGCAGCCAAGTGGCAGGGAGCCTATCCGAGCAGTACTTC. The full variable domain, completed using reference TRBV14 and TRBJ2-7, is EAGVTQFPSHSVIEKGQTVTLRCDPISGHDNLYWYRRVMGKEIKFLLHFVKESKQDESGMPNNRFLAERTGGTYSTLKVQPAELEDSGVYFCASSQVAGSLSEQYFGPGTRLTVT.